Presented here are 3 T cell receptor beta chains from one specimen sequenced in a study of human T cells and chemical hapten exposure. TCRdb processed the RACE reads anew with MiXCR; each CDR3 protein has one entry. The sample lists a few hundred thousand distinct CDR3 sequences; about 7.7% were seen once. Time point described: pre-sensitization, week 0. Treatment here: therapeutic diphenylcyclopropenone sensitization with weekly scalp DPC. The material was whole blood, obtained in connection with sensitization to the hapten diphenylcyclopropenone (DPC). The receptor set was obtained from a man younger than 35 with alopecia areata. Some clones in this sample may be carry-over from other donors' samples.

The chain couples TRBV19 to TRBJ2-2; D is ambiguous. V was pared by 4 bases and J by 1 base, with 4 bases between. Germline CDR1 LNHDA, CDR2 SQIVND (reference sequence). The CDR3 consists of 13 residues. CDR3 protein: CASSKRNTGELFF. CDR3 nucleotides: TGTGCCAGTAGTAAAAGGAACACCGGGGAGCTGTTTTTT.

The rearrangement joins TRBV10-3 to TRBJ2-7; 9 positions match TRBD1. CDR1 is ENHRY and CDR2 is SYGVKD in the germline V gene. V lost 6 bases and J lost 3; bases outside the gene matches: 9. The CDR3 is 15 amino acids. CDR3 sequence reads: CAIRGDRDRVYEQYF. CDR3 nucleotides: TGTGCCATCAGGGGAGACCGGGACAGGGTCTACGAGCAGTACTTC.

This clonotype was seen repeatedly, ten times or more. The rearrangement links TRBV27 to TRBJ2-1; maybe TRBD2 (7 bases). Trimming stripped 5 bases from V and 4 bases from J, with 18 bases between. CDR1 is MNHEY and CDR2 is SMNVEV in the germline V gene (reference sequence). CDR3 size: 16 residues. The CDR3 DNA reads as TGTGCCAGCAGTCTTCTAGGGGGGGGGACTTACAATGAGCAGTTCTTC. This gives the protein CASSLLGGGTYNEQFF.